This record covers a single T cell receptor beta chain. TCR beta sequences were obtained from blood CD8+ and CD4+ T cells. These data originate in a study of CD8 T cells in Susac syndrome. The wider study: Patients with Susac syndrome were therapy-naive, taking corticosteroids, with some also receiving intravenous immunoglobulin, or taking intravenous immunoglobulin alone at the time their blood was drawn.

With V trimmed by 7 bases and J by 5 bases, 6 bases remained unmatched. Per the germline V gene, CDR1 is DFQATT and CDR2 is SNEGSKA (reference sequence). This CDR3 region has 12 residues. RNA in amounts of roughly 0.45 to 1 ug was reverse transcribed with random hexamers. By means of immunoSEQ multiplex PCR, TCR beta CDR3 spanning 54 Vbeta and 13 Jbeta underwent amplification. TCRdb itself ran the immunoSEQ multiplex PCR reads through MiXCR, one entry per CDR3 protein. The table lists around 180,000 distinct CDR3 sequences, 90% to 95% of them singletons. The V and J genes are TRBV20-1 and TRBJ2-3, with TRBD2 identical over 7 bases. Sequenced: CD4+ T cells from PBMCs. The source of this sequence is a human donor with Susac syndrome. The CDR3, as DNA: TGCAGTGGAATGGGCGGGAGAGATACGCAGTATTTT. This codes for CSGMGGRDTQYF.